A selection of T cell receptor beta chains follows, all from one sample in a study of cytomegalovirus exposure and HLA in healthy donors. Here immunoSEQ multiplex PCR was the method, and the copy in TCRdb shows in-frame clones only, minus some. The data contain approximately 280,000 clones, 80% to 90% of them singletons. Material for sequencing was PBMCs. These receptors were collected from a woman between 18 and 30 years old in good health and CMV-seronegative. CDR3s include the opening cysteine and the closing phenylalanine or tryptophan. D genes are given only for firm matches. Not all rows give a size; the values are once, few, many and, for expanded clones, a class.

len | j_gene | v_gene | d_gene | abundance | CDR3nt | CDR3aa
14 | TRBJ2-1 | TRBV5-1 | TRBD1 | - | TGCGCCAGCAGCAAGGACAGGGGGCAGGATGAGCAGTTCTTC | CASSKDRGQDEQFF
13 | TRBJ1-2 | TRBV6-5 | - | few | TGTGCCAGCACCCCTGGGGCTCCCTATGGCTACACCTTC | CASTPGAPYGYTF
18 | TRBJ1-1 | TRBV11-3 | - | - | TGTGCCAGCAGCTTAGACCCATGGGCCACAGGCCTAAACACTGAAGCTTTCTTT | CASSLDPWATGLNTEAFF
13 | TRBJ2-7 | TRBV12-5 | - | - | TGTGCTAGTGGTCCGGGAAGGCCCTACGAGCAGTACTTC | CASGPGRPYEQYF
14 | TRBJ2-7 | TRBV4-1 | - | - | TGCGCCAGCAGCCTCAAGACAGAAGCCTACGAGCAGTACTTC | CASSLKTEAYEQYF
14 | TRBJ1-4 | TRBV18 | - | - | TGTGCCAGCTCACCGCCCGGTGAGGTTGGAAAACTGTTTTTT | CASSPPGEVGKLFF
15 | TRBJ1-6 | TRBV19 | - | - | TGTGCCAGTAGCCTCACCGACAGGTATAATTCACCCCTCCACTTT | CASSLTDRYNSPLHF
17 | TRBJ2-5 | TRBV11-2 | TRBD1 | - | TGTGCCAGCAGCTCGCCACTCAAGGGGGCATATGAAGAGACCCAGTACTTC | CASSSPLKGAYEETQYF
14 | TRBJ1-1 | TRBV29-1 | TRBD1 | - | TGCAGCGTCCCGGGTCCCGACAGGGTGACTGAAGCTTTCTTT | CSVPGPDRVTEAFF
13 | TRBJ1-2 | TRBV19 | TRBD1 | once | TGTGCCAGCCGCACGGACAGGGCTGATGGCTACACCTTC | CASRTDRADGYTF
13 | TRBJ1-2 | TRBV13 | TRBD1 | once | TGTGCCAGCAGCCTCCACAGGGGGGGAGGCTACACCTTC | CASSLHRGGGYTF
14 | TRBJ2-5 | TRBV5-1 | - | - | TGCGCCAGCAGCTTAGAGGGGGTCGGAGAGACCCAGTACTTC | CASSLEGVGETQYF
14 | TRBJ2-3 | TRBV7-9 | - | few | TGTGCCAGCAGCTTAGCGGGCAGCACAGATACGCAGTATTTT | CASSLAGSTDTQYF
15 | TRBJ1-2 | TRBV18 | TRBD1 | - | TGTGCCAGCTCACCGGACGGGACAGGGGGTCAGGGCTACACCTTC | CASSPDGTGGQGYTF
17 | TRBJ1-1 | TRBV12-5 | TRBD1 | once | TGTGCTAGTGGTTTGACGAAGACAGGGGAAGAGACCACTGAAGCTTTCTTT | CASGLTKTGEETTEAFF
16 | TRBJ2-3 | TRBV9 | - | once | TGTGCCAGCAGCGTAGGGTCGAGCGACCGCACAGATACGCAGTATTTT | CASSVGSSDRTDTQYF
13 | TRBJ1-5 | TRBV30 | - | - | TGTGCCTGGAGTGTATCAGCGTATCAGCCCCAGCATTTT | CAWSVSAYQPQHF
15 | TRBJ2-7 | TRBV6-6 | - | few | TGTGCCAGCAGTACGGGGACATCCGTCACCTACGAGCAGTACTTC | CASSTGTSVTYEQYF
15 | TRBJ1-3 | TRBV5-4 | - | - | TGTGCCAGCAGCTTGGGAGGGTACTCTGGAAACACCATATATTTT | CASSLGGYSGNTIYF
15 | TRBJ2-7 | TRBV19 | - | once | TGTGCCAGTAGTGTTACAGAGACATCCTCCTACGAGCAGTACTTC | CASSVTETSSYEQYF
13 | TRBJ2-3 | TRBV25-1 | - | - | TGTGCCAGCAGTGAACGGGGCACAGATACGCAGTATTTT | CASSERGTDTQYF
17 | TRBJ1-6 | TRBV7-9 | - | - | TGTGCCAGCAGTTCTCCAGGGAAGGGGACCTATAATTCACCCCTCCACTTT | CASSSPGKGTYNSPLHF
15 | TRBJ2-7 | TRBV10-1 | TRBD1 | - | TGCGCCAGCAGTGAGTCGGGGACAGTCCCCTACGAGCAGTACTTC | CASSESGTVPYEQYF
11 | TRBJ2-5 | TRBV2 | - | - | TGTGCCAGCACACAGCAAGAGACCCAGTACTTC | CASTQQETQYF
15 | TRBJ2-1 | TRBV19 | TRBD1 | - | TGTGCCAGTAGTATAGATGGGACAGGCTCTAATGAGCAGTTCTTC | CASSIDGTGSNEQFF
15 | TRBJ1-2 | TRBV5-8 | TRBD1 | - | TGTGCCAGCAGCACGGGACAGGGGATAGTCTTGGGCTACACCTTC | CASSTGQGIVLGYTF
16 | TRBJ1-6 | TRBV11-2 | TRBD1 | - | TGTGCCAGCAGCTCCGATTGGGACAGGCGAGATTCACCCCTCCACTTT | CASSSDWDRRDSPLHF
15 | TRBJ1-4 | TRBV15 | - | once | TGTGCCACCAGCAGAAACGGAGCTTCTAATGAAAAACTGTTTTTT | CATSRNGASNEKLFF
10 | TRBJ2-7 | TRBV28 | - | - | TGTGCCAGCAGTCGTTACGAGCAGTACTTC | CASSRYEQYF
12 | TRBJ2-1 | TRBV2 | - | once | TGTGCCAGCAGCTATGAGAGGAATGAGCAGTTCTTC | CASSYERNEQFF
18 | TRBJ2-6 | TRBV11-2 | TRBD1 | - | TGTGCCAGCAGCTTAGTTTCCGACAGGGCCCCTGGGGCCAACGTCCTGACTTTC | CASSLVSDRAPGANVLTF
16 | TRBJ1-1 | TRBV11-2 | - | - | TGTGCCAGCAGCTTAGCCGGGGGGACTCTGAACACTGAAGCTTTCTTT | CASSLAGGTLNTEAFF